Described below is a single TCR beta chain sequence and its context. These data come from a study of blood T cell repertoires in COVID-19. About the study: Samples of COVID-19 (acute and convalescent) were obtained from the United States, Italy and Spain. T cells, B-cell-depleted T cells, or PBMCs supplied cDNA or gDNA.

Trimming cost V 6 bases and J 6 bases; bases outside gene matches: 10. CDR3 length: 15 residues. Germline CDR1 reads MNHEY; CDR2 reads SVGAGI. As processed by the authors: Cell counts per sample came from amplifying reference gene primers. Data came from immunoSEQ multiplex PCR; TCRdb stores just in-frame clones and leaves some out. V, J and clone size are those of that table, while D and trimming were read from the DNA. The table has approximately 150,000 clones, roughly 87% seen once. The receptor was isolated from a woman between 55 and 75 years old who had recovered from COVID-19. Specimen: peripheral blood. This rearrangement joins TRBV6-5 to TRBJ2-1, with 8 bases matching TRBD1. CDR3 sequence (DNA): TGTGCCAGCAGCTTACAGGGGGGTTTTATCAATGAGCAGTTCTTC. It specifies CASSLQGGFINEQFF.